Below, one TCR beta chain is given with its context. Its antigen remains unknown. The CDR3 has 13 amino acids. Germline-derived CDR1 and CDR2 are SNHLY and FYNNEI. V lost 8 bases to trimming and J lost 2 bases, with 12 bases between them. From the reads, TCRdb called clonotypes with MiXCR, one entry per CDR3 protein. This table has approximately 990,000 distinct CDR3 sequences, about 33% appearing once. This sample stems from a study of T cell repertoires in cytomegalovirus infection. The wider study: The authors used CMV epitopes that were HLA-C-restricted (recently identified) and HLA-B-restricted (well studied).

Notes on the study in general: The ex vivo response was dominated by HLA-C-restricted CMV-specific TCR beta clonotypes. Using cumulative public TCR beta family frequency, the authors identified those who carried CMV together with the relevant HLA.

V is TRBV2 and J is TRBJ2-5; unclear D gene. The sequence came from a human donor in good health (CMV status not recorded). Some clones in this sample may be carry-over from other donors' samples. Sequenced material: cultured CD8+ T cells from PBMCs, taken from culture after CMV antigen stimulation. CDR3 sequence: CASLSALQETQYF. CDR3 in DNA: TGTGCCAGCCTATCGGCCCTTCAAGAGACCCAGTACTTC.